This T cell receptor (beta chain) was sequenced in a study of blood T cell repertoires in COVID-19. Here immunoSEQ multiplex PCR was the method, and the copy in TCRdb shows in-frame clones only, minus some. The repertoire holds about 210,000 clones, around 80% seen once, with 4.3% in the top ten. V was pared by 10 bases and J by 8 bases, with 14 bases of the junction left unmatched. The CDR3 sequence is 15 residues long. Germline V gives CDR1 WSHSY, CDR2 SAAADI. Sequencing input: PBMCs or T cells enriched from blood (not recorded which). The chain has TRBV10-2 and TRBJ1-3; 10 bases agree with TRBD1. This clonotype was sampled from a man younger than 40 with acute COVID-19. CDR3 sequence: CAIFDRGLIVDTIYF. The DNA of the CDR3 is TGCGCCATCTTTGACAGGGGGCTAATAGTTGACACCATATATTTT.